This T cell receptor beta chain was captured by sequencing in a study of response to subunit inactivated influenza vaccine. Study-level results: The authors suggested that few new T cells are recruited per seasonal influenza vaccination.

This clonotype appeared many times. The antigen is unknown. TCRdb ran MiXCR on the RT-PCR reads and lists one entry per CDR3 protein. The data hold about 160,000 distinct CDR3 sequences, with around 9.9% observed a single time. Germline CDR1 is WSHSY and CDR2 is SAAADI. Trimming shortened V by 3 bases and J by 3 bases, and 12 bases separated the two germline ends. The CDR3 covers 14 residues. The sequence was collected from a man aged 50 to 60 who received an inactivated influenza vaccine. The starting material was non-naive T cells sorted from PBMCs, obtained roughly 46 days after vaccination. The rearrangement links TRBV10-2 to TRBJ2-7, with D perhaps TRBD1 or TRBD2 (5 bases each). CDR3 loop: CASSEGTALYEQYF. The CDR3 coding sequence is TGCGCCAGCAGTGAAGGGACGGCCCTCTACGAGCAGTACTTC.